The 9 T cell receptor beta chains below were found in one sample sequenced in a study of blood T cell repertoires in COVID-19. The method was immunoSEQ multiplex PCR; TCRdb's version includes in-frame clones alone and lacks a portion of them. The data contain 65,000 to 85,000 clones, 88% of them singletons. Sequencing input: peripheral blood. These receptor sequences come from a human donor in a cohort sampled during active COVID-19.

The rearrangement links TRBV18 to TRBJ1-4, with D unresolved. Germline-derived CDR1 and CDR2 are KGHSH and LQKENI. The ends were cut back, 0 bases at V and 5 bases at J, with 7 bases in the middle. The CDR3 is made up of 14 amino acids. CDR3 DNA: TGTGCCAGCTCACCACCGATCGGGAATGAAAAACTGTTTTTT. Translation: CASSPPIGNEKLFF.

The CDR3 DNA reads as TGCGCCAGCAGCTTGACCAGCGGGGGGACGAGTAATGAGCAGTTCTTC. This sequence encodes CASSLTSGGTSNEQFF. J is TRBJ2-1 and V is TRBV5-1; TRBD2 agrees at 9 bases. Looked up from germline, CDR1 is SGHRS and CDR2 is YFSETQ. The CDR3 runs 16 residues. Trimming cost V 1 base and J 7 bases; bases outside gene matches: 9.

CDR3 coding DNA: TGTGCCAGCAGCCCCGGGGGGGAAGGGACCCAGTACTTC. This translates into CASSPGGEGTQYF. This chain connects TRBV7-7 to TRBJ2-5; 8 bases match TRBD2. Germline V gene data show CDR1 as SSHAT and CDR2 as FNYEAQ (reference sequence). The CDR3 covers 13 residues. Germline trimming cut 5 bases from V and 7 bases from J; bases unmatched to any gene: 6.

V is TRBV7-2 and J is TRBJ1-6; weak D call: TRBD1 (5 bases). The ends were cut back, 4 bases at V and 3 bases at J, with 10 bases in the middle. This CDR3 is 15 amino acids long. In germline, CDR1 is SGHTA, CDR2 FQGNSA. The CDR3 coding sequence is TGTGCCAGCAGCTCCGGACAACTCTATAATTCACCCCTCCACTTT. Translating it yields CASSSGQLYNSPLHF.

CDR3 protein: CASSQVGEADTQYF. Written as DNA, the CDR3 is TGCGCCAGCAGTCAAGTGGGAGAGGCAGATACGCAGTATTTT. The chain is built from TRBV23-1 and TRBJ2-3; D is perhaps TRBD2 (5 bases). TRBV23-1 is identified as an open reading frame with a role that is uncertain. There are 14 residues in the CDR3. Trimming pared 2 bases from V and 4 bases from J, leaving 10 bases between.

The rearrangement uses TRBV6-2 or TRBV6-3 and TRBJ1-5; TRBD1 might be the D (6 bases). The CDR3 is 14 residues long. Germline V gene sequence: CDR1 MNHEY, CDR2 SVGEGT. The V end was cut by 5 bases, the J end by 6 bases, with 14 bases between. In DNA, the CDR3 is TGTGCCAGCAGTGGCTCAGGGGTAGCTCAGCCCCAGCATTTT. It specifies CASSGSGVAQPQHF.

Written as DNA, the CDR3 is TGCGCCAGCAGCTATGGCAGCGGGCTGAACACCGGGGAGCTGTTTTTT. This codes for CASSYGSGLNTGELFF. V and J are TRBV5-1 and TRBJ2-2; D may be TRBD2 (6 bases). Trimming took 3 bases from V and 1 from J, leaving 13 bases between them. Germline V gene sequence: CDR1 SGHRS, CDR2 YFSETQ. This CDR3 spans 16 amino acids.

CDR3 coding DNA: TGCAGCGCCATTCTAGCGGGTGGGGAGACCCAGTACTTC. The encoded protein is CSAILAGGETQYF. The V gene is TRBV29-1, the J gene TRBJ2-5; 8 bases line up with TRBD2. With V trimmed by 7 bases and J by 5 bases, 9 bases remained unmatched. CDR1 SQVTM and CDR2 ANQGSEA come from the germline V gene. This CDR3 has 13 residues. Combining the CDR3 with reference TRBV29-1 and TRBJ2-5 gives the whole variable domain SAVISQKPSRDICQRGTSLTIQCQVDSQVTMMFWYRQQPGQSLTLIATANQGSEATYESGFVIDKFPISRPNLTFSTLTVSNMSPEDSSIYLCSAILAGGETQYFGPGTRLLVL.

CDR3: CSVSQSSGNTIYF. The CDR3 DNA follows: TGCAGCGTTAGTCAGTCCTCTGGAAACACCATATATTTT. This sequence joins TRBV29-1 and TRBJ1-3; D is undetermined. Trimming left V 5 bases short and J 0 bases short, with 8 bases between. Looked up from germline, CDR1 is SQVTM and CDR2 is ANQGSEA. This CDR3 is 13 amino acids long.